The rows below give T cell receptor beta chains drawn from one sample of a study of blood T cells in healthy people across ages. TCRdb reanalysed the 5' RACE reads using MiXCR and keeps one entry per CDR3 protein. The sample has 500,000 to 650,000 distinct CDR3 sequences, about 25% seen once; the top ten hold approximately 3.6%. The data also belong to a second study, concerning T cells of mothers and their children.

Sequenced input: blood. These receptors came from a boy aged 2 to 10 in good health. CDR3s include the opening cysteine and the closing phenylalanine or tryptophan. The order of the fields is CDR3 protein, CDR3 DNA, CDR3 length, J gene, clone size, V gene, D gene. A D gene is named only where the DNA matches it firmly. Rows may omit the clone size; those that give it use once, few, many or a size class.

CATTNSGGVQETQYF | TGTGCCACCACAAATAGCGGGGGGGTTCAAGAGACCCAGTACTTC | 15 | TRBJ2-5 | few | TRBV28 | TRBD2
CAWSVQDREQFF | TGTGCCTGGAGTGTACAGGATCGTGAGCAGTTCTTC | 12 | TRBJ2-1 | . | TRBV30 | .
CASSLAGGPADTQYF | TGTGCCAGCAGCTTAGCGGGAGGGCCCGCAGATACGCAGTATTTT | 15 | TRBJ2-3 | . | TRBV7-6 | TRBD2
CMTDRGPYNYGYTF | TGCATGACAGATAGGGGGCCCTATAACTATGGCTACACCTTC | 14 | TRBJ1-2 | . | TRBV20-1 | TRBD1
CAISRGGLGKSNQPQHF | TGTGCCATCAGTCGTGGAGGTTTAGGAAAAAGCAATCAGCCCCAGCATTTT | 17 | TRBJ1-5 | few | TRBV10-3 | .
CASSPAGGSNQPQHF | TGTGCCAGTAGCCCGGCCGGGGGCAGCAATCAGCCCCAGCATTTT | 15 | TRBJ1-5 | few | TRBV19 | .
CASSLAGGTAPEKLFF | TGCGCCAGCAGCTTGGCCGGGGGGACGGCTCCTGAAAAACTGTTTTTT | 16 | TRBJ1-4 | . | TRBV5-1 | .
CASGGPQRPYEQYF | TGTGCCAGCGGGGGGCCGCAGAGGCCCTACGAGCAGTACTTC | 14 | TRBJ2-7 | . | TRBV7-9 | .
CASSPQTLSTDTQYF | TGTGCCAGCAGCCCACAGACGCTTAGCACAGATACGCAGTATTTT | 15 | TRBJ2-3 | . | TRBV6-1 | .
CASSRNPIGTKEETQYF | TGTGCCAGCAGCCGGAATCCGATAGGGACTAAAGAAGAGACCCAGTACTTC | 17 | TRBJ2-5 | . | TRBV4-2 | TRBD2
CSAEGRGRNSPLHF | TGCAGTGCGGAGGGCAGGGGGCGTAATTCACCCCTCCACTTT | 14 | TRBJ1-6 | few | TRBV20-1 | TRBD1
CSARSPVDTQYF | TGCAGTGCCCGTAGCCCGGTGGATACGCAGTATTTT | 12 | TRBJ2-3 | once | TRBV20-1 | .
CASSSLRLLAGEEDTQYF | TGTGCCAGCAGCTCCCTCAGACTACTAGCGGGGGAAGAAGATACGCAGTATTTT | 18 | TRBJ2-3 | . | TRBV7-3 | TRBD2
CSARKLRLAGSSSGEQYF | TGCAGTGCTAGAAAGTTAAGACTAGCGGGGTCCAGTTCGGGCGAGCAGTACTTC | 18 | TRBJ2-7 | . | TRBV20-1 | TRBD2
CAISGGKQGADVYTF | TGTGCCATCAGTGGAGGAAAACAGGGGGCAGATGTCTACACCTTC | 15 | TRBJ1-2 | . | TRBV10-3 | TRBD1
CASRGQGPNIQYF | TGTGCCAGCAGGGGACAGGGGCCAAACATTCAGTACTTC | 13 | TRBJ2-4 | few | TRBV12-3/TRBV12-4 | TRBD1
CSALDRGTHNEQFF | TGCAGCGCCCTAGACAGAGGGACTCACAATGAGCAGTTCTTC | 14 | TRBJ2-1 | . | TRBV29-1 | .
CASSYSGQAHEAFF | TGTGCCAGCAGTTACTCCGGACAGGCCCATGAAGCTTTCTTT | 14 | TRBJ1-1 | . | TRBV6-2/TRBV6-3 | TRBD1
CSVRTGANTGELFF | TGCAGCGTAAGGACAGGGGCGAACACCGGGGAGCTGTTTTTT | 14 | TRBJ2-2 | few | TRBV29-1 | TRBD1
CASSDGTGDYEQYF | TGTGCCAGCAGTGATGGGACAGGGGACTACGAGCAGTACTTC | 14 | TRBJ2-7 | few | TRBV2 | TRBD1
CASSRGYATGELFF | TGTGCCAGCAGCCGGGGGTATGCCACCGGGGAGCTGTTTTTT | 14 | TRBJ2-2 | few | TRBV9 | .
CASSETRIDRETQYF | TGTGCCAGCAGCGAAACTAGAATAGACCGGGAGACCCAGTACTTC | 15 | TRBJ2-5 | . | TRBV12-3/TRBV12-4 | .
CSARVLAGEYNEQFF | TGCAGTGCTAGAGTCTTAGCGGGAGAGTACAATGAGCAGTTCTTC | 15 | TRBJ2-1 | . | TRBV20-1 | TRBD2
CASSGLVGGEQFF | TGTGCCAGCAGCGGACTAGTAGGCGGTGAGCAGTTCTTC | 13 | TRBJ2-1 | . | TRBV7-7 | TRBD2
CASSQKDRGLWYGYTF | TGTGCCAGCAGCCAAAAGGACAGGGGGCTATGGTATGGCTACACCTTC | 16 | TRBJ1-2 | . | TRBV7-2 | TRBD1
CASSLGGQKNEQFF | TGTGCCAGCAGCTTAGGGGGACAGAAGAATGAGCAGTTCTTC | 14 | TRBJ2-1 | . | TRBV7-2 | TRBD1
CASSEGQSRAQYF | TGTGCCAGCAGCGAGGGACAGAGCAGGGCCCAGTACTTC | 13 | TRBJ2-5 | . | TRBV7-6 | TRBD1
CAWSVGRGGTDTQYF | TGTGCCTGGAGTGTTGGGAGGGGAGGGACAGATACGCAGTATTTT | 15 | TRBJ2-3 | . | TRBV30 | TRBD2
CSASADRVADYGYTF | TGCAGTGCTAGTGCGGACAGGGTGGCGGACTATGGCTACACCTTC | 15 | TRBJ1-2 | . | TRBV20-1 | TRBD1
CASSAQGIADTQYF | TGTGCCAGCTCAGCTCAGGGAATCGCAGATACGCAGTATTTT | 14 | TRBJ2-3 | few | TRBV18 | .
CAISDGRGYGYTF | TGTGCCATCAGTGACGGCAGGGGATATGGCTACACCTTC | 13 | TRBJ1-2 | . | TRBV10-3 | .
CASSLTQGKSTF | TGTGCCAGCAGTTTGACACAGGGGAAGAGCACCTTC | 12 | TRBJ1-2 | . | TRBV12-3/TRBV12-4 | TRBD1
CASSLVGESSTEAFF | TGTGCCAGCAGCTTAGTAGGGGAATCGAGCACTGAAGCTTTCTTT | 15 | TRBJ1-1 | few | TRBV7-2 | .
CASSLRIPTGLAKNIQYF | TGTGCCAGCAGCTTGAGGATACCAACAGGACTAGCCAAAAACATTCAGTACTTC | 18 | TRBJ2-4 | few | TRBV11-3 | .
CASSVGGSGLNTQYF | TGTGCCAGCAGCGTAGGGGGTAGTGGGTTAAATACGCAGTATTTT | 15 | TRBJ2-3 | . | TRBV9 | .
CASSERPDSNQPQHF | TGTGCCAGCAGTGAAAGGCCGGATAGCAATCAGCCCCAGCATTTT | 15 | TRBJ1-5 | few | TRBV2 | .
CASSQEGTGYSGNTIYF | TGTGCCAGCAGCCAAGAAGGGACAGGCTACTCTGGAAACACCATATATTTT | 17 | TRBJ1-3 | few | TRBV4-2 | TRBD1
CASSEVGTGGPKMPFF | TGTGCCAGCAGTGAAGTTGGAACGGGAGGGCCTAAAATGCCGTTCTTC | 16 | TRBJ2-1 | . | TRBV25-1 | TRBD2
CASSAPARRLADGTGELFF | TGTGCCAGCAGCGCGCCCGCCCGGCGACTAGCGGACGGGACCGGGGAGCTGTTTTTT | 19 | TRBJ2-2 | . | TRBV13 | TRBD2
CASVAGGLYEQYF | TGTGCCTCTGTCGCCGGGGGCCTCTACGAGCAGTACTTC | 13 | TRBJ2-7 | . | TRBV6-1 | .
CASSDYSGVGETQYF | TGTGCCAGCAGTGACTACTCAGGGGTCGGAGAGACCCAGTACTTC | 15 | TRBJ2-5 | few | TRBV6-1 | .
CASSLAWAGGYEQFF | TGCGCCAGCAGCTTGGCCTGGGCGGGTGGCTATGAGCAGTTCTTC | 15 | TRBJ2-1 | . | TRBV5-1 | .
CASRPGYWNTEAFF | TGTGCCAGCAGGCCAGGGTACTGGAACACTGAAGCTTTCTTT | 14 | TRBJ1-1 | few | TRBV6-5 | .
CASNWFGTSGEETQYF | TGTGCCAGCAATTGGTTTGGGACTAGCGGGGAAGAGACCCAGTACTTC | 16 | TRBJ2-5 | . | TRBV7-2 | TRBD2
CASSWLGEGSLAKNIQYF | TGTGCCAGCAGTTGGTTGGGGGAGGGTTCCCTGGCCAAAAACATTCAGTACTTC | 18 | TRBJ2-4 | . | TRBV28 | TRBD2
CASSLGGVTEAFF | TGTGCCAGCAGTTTAGGGGGAGTGACTGAAGCTTTCTTT | 13 | TRBJ1-1 | . | TRBV27 | .
CASSTVSLAANTQYF | TGTGCCAGCAGCACAGTGTCCCTAGCGGCAAATACGCAGTATTTT | 15 | TRBJ2-3 | . | TRBV7-9 | TRBD2
CASSWSNQPQHF | TGTGCCAGCAGTTGGAGCAATCAGCCCCAGCATTTT | 12 | TRBJ1-5 | few | TRBV12-3/TRBV12-4 | .
CSVDAPGREQFF | TGCAGCGTTGATGCGCCAGGTCGAGAGCAGTTCTTC | 12 | TRBJ2-1 | . | TRBV29-1 | .
CASGLTPVESGNIQYF | TGTGCTAGTGGTTTGACGCCAGTGGAATCTGGGAACATTCAGTACTTC | 16 | TRBJ2-4 | few | TRBV12-5 | .
CAISESIVRVTGELFF | TGTGCCATCAGTGAGTCGATTGTCAGGGTCACCGGGGAGCTGTTTTTT | 16 | TRBJ2-2 | few | TRBV10-3 | .
CASSSTGRPTDTQYF | TGTGCCAGCAGCTCGACGGGACGGCCCACAGATACGCAGTATTTT | 15 | TRBJ2-3 | many | TRBV7-9 | .
CASSLTLRIEETQYF | TGTGCCAGCAGCTTAACCCTTAGGATCGAGGAGACCCAGTACTTC | 15 | TRBJ2-5 | . | TRBV7-2 | .
CASSSNYGYTF | TGTGCCAGCAGTTCGAACTATGGCTACACCTTC | 11 | TRBJ1-2 | many | TRBV7-2 | .
CASSVDGVEAFF | TGTGCCAGCAGCGTAGACGGGGTAGAGGCTTTCTTT | 12 | TRBJ1-1 | few | TRBV9 | .
CASSQVGTGELFF | TGTGCCAGCAGCCAAGTCGGCACCGGGGAGCTGTTTTTT | 13 | TRBJ2-2 | many | TRBV14 | .
CASSPLVGAGNYGYTF | TGTGCCAGCAGCCCCCTGGTAGGGGCGGGTAACTATGGCTACACCTTC | 16 | TRBJ1-2 | . | TRBV11-1 | .
CASSQVRGDGCTF | TGTGCCAGCAGCCAAGTCAGGGGGGACGGCTGCACCTTC | 13 | TRBJ1-2 | few | TRBV14 | TRBD1
CASSPSGQAYEQYF | TGTGCCAGCTCACCATCGGGACAAGCCTACGAGCAGTACTTC | 14 | TRBJ2-7 | few | TRBV18 | .
CATSEPGPGELFF | TGTGCCACCAGTGAACCGGGACCCGGGGAGCTGTTTTTT | 13 | TRBJ2-2 | few | TRBV24-1 | .